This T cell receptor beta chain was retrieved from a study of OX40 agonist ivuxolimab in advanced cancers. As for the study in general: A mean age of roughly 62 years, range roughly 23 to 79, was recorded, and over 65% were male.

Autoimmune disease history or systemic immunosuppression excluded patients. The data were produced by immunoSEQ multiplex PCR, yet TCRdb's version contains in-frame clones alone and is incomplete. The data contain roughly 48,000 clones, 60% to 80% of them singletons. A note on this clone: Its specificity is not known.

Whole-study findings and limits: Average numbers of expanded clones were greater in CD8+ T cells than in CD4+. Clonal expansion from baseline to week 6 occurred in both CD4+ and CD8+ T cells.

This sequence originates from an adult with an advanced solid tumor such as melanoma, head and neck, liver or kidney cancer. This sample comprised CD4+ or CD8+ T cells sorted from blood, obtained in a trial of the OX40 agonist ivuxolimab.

CDR3 nucleotide sequence: TGCGCCAGCAGCCAAGGACCGATGGTGACCTTC. It codes for CASSQGPMVTF. V and J are TRBV4-1 and TRBJ1-2, with D unclear. Germline values: CDR1 MGHRA, CDR2 YSYEKL. V lost 1 base and J lost 14, with 11 bases in between. This CDR3 has 11 amino acids.